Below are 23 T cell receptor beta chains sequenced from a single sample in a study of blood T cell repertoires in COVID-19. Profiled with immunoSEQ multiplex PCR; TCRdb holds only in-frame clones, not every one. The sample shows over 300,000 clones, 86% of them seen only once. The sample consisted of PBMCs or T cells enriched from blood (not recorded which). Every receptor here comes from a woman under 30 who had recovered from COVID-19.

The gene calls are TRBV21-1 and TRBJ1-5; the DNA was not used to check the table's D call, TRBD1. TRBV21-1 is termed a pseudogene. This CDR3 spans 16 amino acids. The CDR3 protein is CASTRTYRFIRQPQHF. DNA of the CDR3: TGTGCCAGCACACGAACCTACAGGTTTATCCGTCAGCCCCAGCATTTT.

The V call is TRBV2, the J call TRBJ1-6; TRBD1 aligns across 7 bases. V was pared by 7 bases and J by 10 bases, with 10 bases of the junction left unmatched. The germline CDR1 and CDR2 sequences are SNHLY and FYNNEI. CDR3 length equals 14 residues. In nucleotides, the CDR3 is TGTGCCAGCAATCTTGACAGGGCTAAGTCACCCCTCCACTTT. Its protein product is CASNLDRAKSPLHF.

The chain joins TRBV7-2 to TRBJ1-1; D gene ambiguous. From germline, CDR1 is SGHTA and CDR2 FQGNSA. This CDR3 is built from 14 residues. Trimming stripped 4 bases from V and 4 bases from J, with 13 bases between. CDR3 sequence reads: CASSSPIRGTEAFF. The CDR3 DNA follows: TGTGCCAGCAGCTCCCCCATCCGGGGCACTGAAGCTTTCTTT.

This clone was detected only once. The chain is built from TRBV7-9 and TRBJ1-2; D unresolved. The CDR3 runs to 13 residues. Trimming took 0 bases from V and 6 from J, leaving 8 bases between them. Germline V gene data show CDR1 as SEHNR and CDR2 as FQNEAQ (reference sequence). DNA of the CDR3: TGTGCCAGCAGCTTAGCCCAGGCAGATGGCTACACCTTC. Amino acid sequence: CASSLAQADGYTF.

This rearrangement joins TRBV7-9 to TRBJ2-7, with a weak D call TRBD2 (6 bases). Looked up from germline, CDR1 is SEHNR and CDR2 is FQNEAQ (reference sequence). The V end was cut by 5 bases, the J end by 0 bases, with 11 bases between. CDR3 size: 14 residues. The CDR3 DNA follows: TGTGCCAGCAGCCCGTCTAGCGTCTCCTACGAGCAGTACTTC. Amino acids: CASSPSSVSYEQYF. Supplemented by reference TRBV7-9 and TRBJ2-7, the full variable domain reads DTGVSQNPRHKITKRGQNVTFRCDPISEHNRLYWYRQTLGQGPEFLTYFQNEAQLEKSRLLSDRFSAERPKGSFSTLEIQRTEQGDSAMYLCASSPSSVSYEQYFGPGTRLTVT.

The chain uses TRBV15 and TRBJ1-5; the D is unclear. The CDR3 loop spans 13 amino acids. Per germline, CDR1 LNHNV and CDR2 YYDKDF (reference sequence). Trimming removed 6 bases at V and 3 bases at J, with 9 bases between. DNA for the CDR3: TGTGCCACCAGTAAGAGGGACAATCAGCCCCAGCATTTT. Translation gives CATSKRDNQPQHF.

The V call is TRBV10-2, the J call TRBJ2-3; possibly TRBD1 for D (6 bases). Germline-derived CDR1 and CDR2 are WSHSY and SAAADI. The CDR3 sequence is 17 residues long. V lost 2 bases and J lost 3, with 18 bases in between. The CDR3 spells CASSETGHPIRTDTQYF. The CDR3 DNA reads TGCGCCAGCAGTGAGACGGGACACCCGATTCGGACAGATACGCAGTATTTT.

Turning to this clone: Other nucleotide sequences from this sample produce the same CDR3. The CDR3 region is CAWSVQGEAFF. The CDR3 region has the DNA TGTGCCTGGAGTGTACAGGGTGAAGCTTTCTTT. The chain links TRBV30 to TRBJ1-1; the D gene is possibly TRBD1 (6 bases). Trimming stripped 0 bases from V and 7 bases from J, with 6 bases between. The germline V gene encodes CDR1 GTSNPN and CDR2 SVGIG (reference sequence). The CDR3 consists of 11 residues.

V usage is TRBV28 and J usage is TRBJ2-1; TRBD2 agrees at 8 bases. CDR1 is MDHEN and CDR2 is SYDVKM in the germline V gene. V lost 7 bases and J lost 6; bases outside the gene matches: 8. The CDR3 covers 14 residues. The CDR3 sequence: CASTPGLGVNEQFF. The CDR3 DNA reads TGTGCCAGCACTCCGGGACTAGGCGTCAATGAGCAGTTCTTC.

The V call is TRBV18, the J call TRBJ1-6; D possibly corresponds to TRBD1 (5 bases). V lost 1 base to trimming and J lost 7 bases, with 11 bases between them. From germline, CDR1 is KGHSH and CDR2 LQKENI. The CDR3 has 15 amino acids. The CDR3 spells CASSPQQGRNSPLHF. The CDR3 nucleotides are TGTGCCAGCTCACCACAGCAGGGTCGGAATTCACCCCTCCACTTT.

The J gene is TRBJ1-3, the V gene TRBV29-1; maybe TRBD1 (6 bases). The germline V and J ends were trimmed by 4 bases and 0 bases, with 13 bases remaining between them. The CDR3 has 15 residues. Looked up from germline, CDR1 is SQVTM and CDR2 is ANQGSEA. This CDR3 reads CSVAYRANSGNTIYF. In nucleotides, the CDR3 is TGCAGCGTTGCGTACAGGGCGAACTCTGGAAACACCATATATTTT.

This CDR3 reads CASSLAIYEQFF. DNA of the CDR3: TGTGCCAGCAGCTTAGCTATCTATGAGCAGTTCTTC. The chain combines TRBV7-9 with TRBJ2-1; D ambiguous. This CDR3 has 12 amino acids. V was pared by 0 bases and J by 8 bases, with 5 bases between. Germline V gene lookup returns CDR1 SEHNR and CDR2 FQNEAQ (reference sequence).

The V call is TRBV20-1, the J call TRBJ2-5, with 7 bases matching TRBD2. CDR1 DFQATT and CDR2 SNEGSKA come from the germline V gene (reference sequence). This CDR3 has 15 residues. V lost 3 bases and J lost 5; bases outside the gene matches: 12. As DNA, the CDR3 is TGCAGTGCTAGTGGATTCGGGAGGAGTGGGGAGACCCAGTACTTC. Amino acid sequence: CSASGFGRSGETQYF.

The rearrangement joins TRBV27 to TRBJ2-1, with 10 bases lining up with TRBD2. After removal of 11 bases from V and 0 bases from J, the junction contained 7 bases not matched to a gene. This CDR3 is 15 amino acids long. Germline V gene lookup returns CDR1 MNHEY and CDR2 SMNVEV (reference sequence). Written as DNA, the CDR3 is TGTGCCTACGTATCTAGCGGGAGCTCCTACAATGAGCAGTTCTTC. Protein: CAYVSSGSSYNEQFF.

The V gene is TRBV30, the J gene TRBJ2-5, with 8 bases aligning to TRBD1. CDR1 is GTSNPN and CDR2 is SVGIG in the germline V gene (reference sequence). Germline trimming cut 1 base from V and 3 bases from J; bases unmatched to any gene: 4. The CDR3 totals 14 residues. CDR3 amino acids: CAWSAGGGEETQYF. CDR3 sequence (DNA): TGTGCCTGGAGTGCAGGGGGCGGGGAAGAGACCCAGTACTTC.

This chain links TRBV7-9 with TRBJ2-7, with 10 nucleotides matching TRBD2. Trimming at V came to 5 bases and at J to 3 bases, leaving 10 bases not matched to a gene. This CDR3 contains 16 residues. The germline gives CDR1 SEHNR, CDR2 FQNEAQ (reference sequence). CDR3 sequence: CASSRNRLAGVYEQYF. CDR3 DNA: TGTGCCAGCAGCCGAAACCGGCTAGCGGGAGTCTACGAGCAGTACTTC.

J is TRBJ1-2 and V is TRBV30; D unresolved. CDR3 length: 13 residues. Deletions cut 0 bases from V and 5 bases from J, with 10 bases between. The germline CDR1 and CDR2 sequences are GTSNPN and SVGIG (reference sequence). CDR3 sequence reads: CAWSVRGVYGYTF. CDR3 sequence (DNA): TGTGCCTGGAGTGTACGTGGAGTTTATGGCTACACCTTC.

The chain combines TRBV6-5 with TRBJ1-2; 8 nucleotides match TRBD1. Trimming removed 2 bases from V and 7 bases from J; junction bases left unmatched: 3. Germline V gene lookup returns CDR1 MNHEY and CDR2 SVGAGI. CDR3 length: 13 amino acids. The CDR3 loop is CASSYTDRGGYTF. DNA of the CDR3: TGTGCCAGCAGTTACACAGACAGGGGTGGCTACACCTTC.

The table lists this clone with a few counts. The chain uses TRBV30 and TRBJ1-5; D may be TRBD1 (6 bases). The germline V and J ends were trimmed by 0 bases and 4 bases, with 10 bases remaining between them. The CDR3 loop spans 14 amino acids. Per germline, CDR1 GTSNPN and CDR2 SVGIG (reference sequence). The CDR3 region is CAWSVGQGNQPQHF. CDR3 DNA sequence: TGTGCCTGGAGTGTGGGTCAGGGGAATCAGCCCCAGCATTTT.

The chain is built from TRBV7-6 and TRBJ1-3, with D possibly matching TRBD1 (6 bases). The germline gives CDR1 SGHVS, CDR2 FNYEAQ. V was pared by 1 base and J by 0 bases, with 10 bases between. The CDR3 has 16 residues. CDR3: CASSLVAGASGNTIYF. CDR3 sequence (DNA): TGTGCCAGCAGCTTAGTTGCAGGGGCCTCTGGAAACACCATATATTTT.

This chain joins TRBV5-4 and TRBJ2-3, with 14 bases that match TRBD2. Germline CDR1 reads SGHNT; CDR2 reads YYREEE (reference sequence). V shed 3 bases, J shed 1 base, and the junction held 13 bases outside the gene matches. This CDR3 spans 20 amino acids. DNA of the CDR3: TGTGCCAGCAGCTACCGACTAGCGGGAGGGCCCGATTTAGGCACAGATACGCAGTATTTT. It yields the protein CASSYRLAGGPDLGTDTQYF.

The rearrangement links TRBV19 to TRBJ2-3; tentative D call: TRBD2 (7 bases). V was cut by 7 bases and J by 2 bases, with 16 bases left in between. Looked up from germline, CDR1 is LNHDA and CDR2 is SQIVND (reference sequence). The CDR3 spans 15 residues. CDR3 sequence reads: CASKGGGTDTDTQYF. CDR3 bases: TGTGCCAGTAAGGGAGGGGGGACTGACACAGATACGCAGTATTTT.

CDR3 protein: CASSIARQGATGYTF. The CDR3 DNA reads as TGTGCCAGCAGCATAGCTCGGCAGGGGGCGACGGGCTACACCTTC. This chain links TRBV28 with TRBJ1-2, with 8 bases aligning to TRBD1. CDR1 and CDR2 (germline): MDHEN, SYDVKM. The CDR3 contains 15 residues. V shed 6 bases, J shed 8 bases, and the junction held 14 bases outside the gene matches.